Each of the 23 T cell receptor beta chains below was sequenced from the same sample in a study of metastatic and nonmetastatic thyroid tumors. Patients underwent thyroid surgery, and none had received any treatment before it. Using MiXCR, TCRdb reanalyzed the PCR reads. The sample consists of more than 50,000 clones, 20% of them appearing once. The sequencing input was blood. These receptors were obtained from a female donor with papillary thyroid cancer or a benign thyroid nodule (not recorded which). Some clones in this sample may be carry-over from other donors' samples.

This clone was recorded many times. CDR3 coding DNA: TGTGCCAGCCTCCCTAGGAGGGACTATGGCTACACCTTC. This sequence encodes CASLPRRDYGYTF. This rearrangement joins TRBV28 to TRBJ1-2; unclear D gene. The germline CDR1 and CDR2 sequences are MDHEN and SYDVKM. This CDR3 has 13 residues. The V and J ends lost 8 bases and 3 bases respectively, with 13 bases between them.

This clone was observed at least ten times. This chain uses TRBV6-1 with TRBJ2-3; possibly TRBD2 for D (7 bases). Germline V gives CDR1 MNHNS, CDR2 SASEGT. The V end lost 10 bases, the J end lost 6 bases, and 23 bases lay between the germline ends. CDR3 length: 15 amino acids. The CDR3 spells CATLGGQGFGDTQYF. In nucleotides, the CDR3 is TGTGCCACGCTCGGGGGGCAGGGGTTCGGGGATACGCAGTATTTT.

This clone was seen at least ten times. The CDR3 region is CAWSVQGNSPLHF. Here the CDR3 DNA reads TGTGCCTGGAGTGTACAGGGGAACTCACCCCTCCACTTT. V and J are TRBV30 and TRBJ1-6, with 7 bases matching TRBD1. CDR3 length: 13 amino acids. Germline CDR1 GTSNPN, CDR2 SVGIG (reference sequence). V lost 0 bases and J lost 10; bases outside the gene matches: 3.

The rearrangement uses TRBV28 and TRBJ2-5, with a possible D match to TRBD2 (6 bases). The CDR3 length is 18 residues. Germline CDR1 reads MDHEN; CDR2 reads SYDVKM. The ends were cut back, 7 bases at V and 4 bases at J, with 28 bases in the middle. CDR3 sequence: CASTYLYGRDRSGETQYF. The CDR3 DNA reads TGTGCCAGCACCTACTTGTACGGGCGGGACCGAAGTGGAGAGACCCAGTACTTC.

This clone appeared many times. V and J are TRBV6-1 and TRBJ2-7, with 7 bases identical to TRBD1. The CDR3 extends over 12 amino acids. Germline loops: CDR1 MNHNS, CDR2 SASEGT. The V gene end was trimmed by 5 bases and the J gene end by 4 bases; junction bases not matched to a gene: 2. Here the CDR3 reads CASSPDRYEQYF. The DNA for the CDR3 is TGTGCCAGCAGTCCGGACAGGTACGAGCAGTACTTC.

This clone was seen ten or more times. The CDR3 protein is CASSLPGGRTYEQYF. As DNA, the CDR3 is TGCGCCAGCAGCTTACCGGGGGGGCGCACCTACGAGCAGTACTTC. The chain recombines TRBV4-1 with TRBJ2-7; TRBD2 agrees at 8 bases. The germline V gene has CDR1 MGHRA and CDR2 YSYEKL. Trimming took 5 bases from V and 2 from J; bases not matched to a gene: 8. The CDR3 is 15 amino acids.

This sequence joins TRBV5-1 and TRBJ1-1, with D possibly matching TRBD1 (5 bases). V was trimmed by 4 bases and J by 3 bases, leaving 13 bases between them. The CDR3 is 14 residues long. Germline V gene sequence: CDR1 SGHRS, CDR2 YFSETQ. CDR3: CASSPDSAYTEAFF. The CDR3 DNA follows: TGCGCCAGCAGCCCCGACAGTGCGTACACTGAAGCTTTCTTT.

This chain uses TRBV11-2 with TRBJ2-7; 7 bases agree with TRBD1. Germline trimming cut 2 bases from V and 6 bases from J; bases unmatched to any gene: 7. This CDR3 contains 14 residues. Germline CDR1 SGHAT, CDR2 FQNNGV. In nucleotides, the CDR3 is TGTGCCAGCAGCTTATTCGGACAGGTCCCCGAGCAGTACTTC. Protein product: CASSLFGQVPEQYF.

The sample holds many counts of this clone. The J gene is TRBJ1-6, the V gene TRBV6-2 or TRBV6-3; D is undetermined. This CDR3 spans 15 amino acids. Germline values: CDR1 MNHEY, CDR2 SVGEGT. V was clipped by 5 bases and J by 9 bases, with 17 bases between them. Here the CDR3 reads CASSQKAGGGSPLHF. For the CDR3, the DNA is TGTGCCAGCAGTCAAAAGGCGGGTGGTGGTTCACCCCTCCACTTT.

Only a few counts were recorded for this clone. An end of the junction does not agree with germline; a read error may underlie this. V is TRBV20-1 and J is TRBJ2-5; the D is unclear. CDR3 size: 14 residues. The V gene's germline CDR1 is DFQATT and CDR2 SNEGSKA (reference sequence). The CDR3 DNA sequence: TGCAGTGCTAGAGATGGAACAACTCAAGAGACCCGGTACTTC. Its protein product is CSARDGTTQETRYF.

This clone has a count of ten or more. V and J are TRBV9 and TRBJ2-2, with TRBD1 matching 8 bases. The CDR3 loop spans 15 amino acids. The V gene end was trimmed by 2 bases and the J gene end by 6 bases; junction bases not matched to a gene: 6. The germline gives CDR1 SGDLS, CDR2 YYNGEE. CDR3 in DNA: TGTGCCAGCAGCGTCTTCACAGGGGGAGCCGGGGAGCTGTTTTTT. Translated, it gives CASSVFTGGAGELFF. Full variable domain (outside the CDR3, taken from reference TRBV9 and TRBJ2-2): DSGVTQTPKHLITATGQRVTLRCSPRSGDLSVYWYQQSLDQGLQFLIQYYNGEERAKGNILERFSAQQFPDLHSELNLSSLELGDSALYFCASSVFTGGAGELFFGEGSRLTVL.

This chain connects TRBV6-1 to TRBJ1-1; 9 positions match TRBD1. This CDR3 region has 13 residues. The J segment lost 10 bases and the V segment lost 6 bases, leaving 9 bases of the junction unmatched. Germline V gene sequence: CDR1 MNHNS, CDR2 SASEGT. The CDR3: CASRDTGGWGAFF. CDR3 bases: TGTGCCAGCAGAGATACAGGGGGCTGGGGAGCTTTCTTT.

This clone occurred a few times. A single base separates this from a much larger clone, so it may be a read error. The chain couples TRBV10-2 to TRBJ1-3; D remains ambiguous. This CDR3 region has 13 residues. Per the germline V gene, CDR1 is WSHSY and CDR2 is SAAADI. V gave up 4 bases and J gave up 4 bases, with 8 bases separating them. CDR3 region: CASSGERGNTIYF. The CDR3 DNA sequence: TGCGCCAGCAGTGGCGAGAGAGGAAACACCATATATTTT.

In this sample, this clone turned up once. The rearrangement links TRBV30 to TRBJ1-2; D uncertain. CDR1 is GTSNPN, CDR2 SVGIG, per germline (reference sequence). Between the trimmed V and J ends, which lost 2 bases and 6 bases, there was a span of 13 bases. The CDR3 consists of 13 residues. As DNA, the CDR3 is TGTGCCTGGAGTCCCAGGAAAGGGCATGGCTACACCTTC. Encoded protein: CAWSPRKGHGYTF. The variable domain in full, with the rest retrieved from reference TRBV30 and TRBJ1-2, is SQTIHQWPATLVQPVGSPLSLECTVEGTSNPNLYWYRQAAGRGLQLLFYSVGIGQISSEVPQNLSASRPQDRQFILSSKKLLLSDSGFYLCAWSPRKGHGYTFGSGTRLTVV.

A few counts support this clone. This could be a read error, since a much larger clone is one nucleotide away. For the CDR3, the DNA is TGTGCCAGCAGTGGGAGGGGCCGTATCTCCTACGAGCAGTACTTC. It translates to CASSGRGRISYEQYF. The rearrangement links TRBV28 to TRBJ2-7; 7 bases agree with TRBD2. V shed 5 bases and J 0 bases; nucleotides not matched to a gene: 7. CDR1 MDHEN and CDR2 SYDVKM come from the germline V gene. CDR3 length: 15 residues.

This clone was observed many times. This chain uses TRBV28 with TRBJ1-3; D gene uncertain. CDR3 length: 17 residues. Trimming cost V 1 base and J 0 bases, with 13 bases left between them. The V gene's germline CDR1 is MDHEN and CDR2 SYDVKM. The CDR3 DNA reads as TGTGCCAGCAGTTTATCGGCCGGACCGCGCTCTGGAAACACCATATATTTT. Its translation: CASSLSAGPRSGNTIYF.

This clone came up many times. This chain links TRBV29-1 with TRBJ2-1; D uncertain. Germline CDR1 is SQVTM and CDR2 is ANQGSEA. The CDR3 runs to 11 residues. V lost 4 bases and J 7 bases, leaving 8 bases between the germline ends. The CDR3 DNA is TGCAGCGTTGTCGGCCTGAATGAGCAGTTCTTC. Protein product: CSVVGLNEQFF.

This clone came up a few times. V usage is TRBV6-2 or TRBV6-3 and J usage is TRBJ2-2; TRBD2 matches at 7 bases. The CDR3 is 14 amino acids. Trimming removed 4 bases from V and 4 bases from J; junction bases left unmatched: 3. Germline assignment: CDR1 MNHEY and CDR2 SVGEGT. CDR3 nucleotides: TGTGCCAGCAGTTCCCCTAGCGGCACCGGGGAGCTGTTTTTT. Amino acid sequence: CASSSPSGTGELFF.

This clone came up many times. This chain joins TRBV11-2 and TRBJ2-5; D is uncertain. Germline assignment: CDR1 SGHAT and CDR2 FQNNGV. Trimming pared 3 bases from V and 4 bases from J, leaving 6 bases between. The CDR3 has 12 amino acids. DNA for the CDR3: TGTGCCAGCAGCTTTTCCCCAGAGACCCAGTACTTC. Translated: CASSFSPETQYF.

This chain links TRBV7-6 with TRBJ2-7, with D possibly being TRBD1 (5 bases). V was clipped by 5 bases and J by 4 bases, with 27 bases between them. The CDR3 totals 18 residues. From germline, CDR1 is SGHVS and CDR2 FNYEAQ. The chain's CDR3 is CASSPLLGDTPDWYEQYF. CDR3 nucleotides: TGTGCCAGCAGCCCCTTGCTAGGGGATACTCCAGATTGGTACGAGCAGTACTTC.

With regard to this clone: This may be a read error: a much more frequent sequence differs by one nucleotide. The CDR3 is CASSWTGRGNEKLFF. The CDR3 nucleotides read TGTGCCAGCAGTTGGACGGGACGGGGTAATGAAAAACTGTTTTTT. V and J are TRBV6-2 or TRBV6-3 and TRBJ1-4, with D perhaps matching TRBD1 (5 bases). The CDR3 length is 15 residues. In germline, CDR1 is MNHEY, CDR2 SVGEGT. Trimming left V 4 bases short and J 4 bases short, with 13 bases between.

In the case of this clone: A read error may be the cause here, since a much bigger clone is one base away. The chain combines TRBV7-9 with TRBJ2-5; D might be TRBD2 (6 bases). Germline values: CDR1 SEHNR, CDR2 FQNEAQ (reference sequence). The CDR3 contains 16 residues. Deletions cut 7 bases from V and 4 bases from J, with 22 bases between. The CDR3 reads CASIPSGAAPAETQYF. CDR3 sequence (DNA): TGTGCCAGCATCCCGTCGGGAGCGGCACCGGCAGAGACCCAGTACTTC.

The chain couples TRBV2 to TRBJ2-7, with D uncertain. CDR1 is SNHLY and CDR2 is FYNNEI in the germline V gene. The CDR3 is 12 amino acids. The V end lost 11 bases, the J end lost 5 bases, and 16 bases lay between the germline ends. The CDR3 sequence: CACRVHINEQYF. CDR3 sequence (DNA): TGTGCCTGCCGTGTCCACATTAACGAGCAGTACTTC.